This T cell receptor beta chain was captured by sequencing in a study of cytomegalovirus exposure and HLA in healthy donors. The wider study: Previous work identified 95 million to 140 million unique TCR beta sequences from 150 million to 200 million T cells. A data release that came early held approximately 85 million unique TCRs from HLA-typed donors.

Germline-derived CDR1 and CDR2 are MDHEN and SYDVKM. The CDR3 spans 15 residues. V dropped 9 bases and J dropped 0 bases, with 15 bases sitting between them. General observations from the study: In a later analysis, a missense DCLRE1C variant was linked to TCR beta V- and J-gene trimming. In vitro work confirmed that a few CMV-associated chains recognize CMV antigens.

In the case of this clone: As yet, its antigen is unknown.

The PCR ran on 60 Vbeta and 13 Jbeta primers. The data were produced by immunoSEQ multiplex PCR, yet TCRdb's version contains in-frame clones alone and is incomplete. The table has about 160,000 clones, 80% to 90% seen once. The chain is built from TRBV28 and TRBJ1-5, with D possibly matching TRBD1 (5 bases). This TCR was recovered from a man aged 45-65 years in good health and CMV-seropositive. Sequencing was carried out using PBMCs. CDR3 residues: CASQIGVVSNQPQHF. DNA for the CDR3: TGTGCCAGTCAGATAGGGGTAGTTAGCAATCAGCCCCAGCATTTT.